What follows is one T cell receptor beta chain and its context. Its antigen has not been determined. No quality values exist for individual bases; no much larger clone is one base distant. After DNA extraction (Qiagen), TCRbeta V-D-J rearrangements were amplified in a bias-controlled manner and then sequenced at high throughput (immunoSEQ; Adaptive Biotech). Per the original workflow: The immunoSEQ Analyzer platform was used to analyze productive sequences at the sequence level. Clonality was calculated as 1 minus Pielou's evenness, so values run from 0 (highly polyclonal) up to 1 (monoclonal). How much repertoires overlapped between subsets was quantified with the Morisita index, which goes from 0 (no similarity) to 1 (complete similarity). This is the immuneACCESS table as TCRdb keeps it, with only in-frame sequences that have V and J called. A part of the clones is gone; compared with another copy, unresolved V genes explain less than half, and the rest is unexplained. V and J calls and clone size are copied from that table; D and trimming were computed from the DNA. In all, the sample holds 2,000 to 3,000 clones, and about 71% of those were seen once. The biggest ten clones account for 11% to 15% of the sample.

The data belong to a study of IL-17A CD8 T cells in psoriatic arthritis synovium. For the wider study: The goal of the study was to characterize the phenotype, molecular profile and function of synovial IL-17A+CD8+ T cells in the pathogenesis of psoriatic arthritis. Overall study outcomes, separate from this receptor: Some individual clones occupied over 4% of the repertoire, though most synovial CD8+ subsets remained polyclonal. Only a few patients were covered by TCR sequencing, and this limited sample size was acknowledged by the authors. Because no psoriatic arthritis synovial tissue samples were available, cells were taken from synovial fluid instead of synovial tissue.

Synovial fluid effusions were drawn from actively inflamed joints of patients with psoriatic arthritis. Memory CD8+ T cells in synovial fluid were sorted patient by patient into Tc17 (IL-17A+) cells, bulk memory cells and Tc1 (IL-17A-IFNgamma+) cells in order to compare their TCR repertoires. The Classification of Psoriatic Arthritis Study Group (CASPAR) criteria were met by the psoriatic arthritis patients. For the bulk memory CD8+ T cell sort, CD45RA-CD27+/- cells were combined with CD45RA+CD27- cells. Sorted CD8+ T cell subsets from the synovial fluid of a few patients with psoriatic arthritis were subjected to TCRbeta sequencing. After isolation with Lymphoprep, synovial fluid mononuclear cells were cryopreserved in liquid nitrogen until use. The medium used for cryopreservation was made up of around 48% fetal calf serum and about 9.8% dimethyl sulfoxide. Including the terminal cysteine and phenylalanine, the CDR3 comprises 15 residues. The kept DNA is CDR3 alone, 45 bases in frame from the first base. CDR1 and CDR2 are drawn from the germline V gene: SNHLY, FYNNEI. Here V drops 4 bases and J drops 4 bases, and the junction holds 6 bases not matched to any gene.

The sequencing sample was made of memory CD8+ T cells from synovial fluid. This specimen's cell subset or site label, interpreted: bulk memory CD8+ T cells (CD45RA-CD27+/- and CD45RA+CD27-). This TCR was recovered from a human donor with psoriatic arthritis. The chain employs TRBV2 and TRBJ2-7; 11 bases in between match TRBD2. The CDR3 reads CASSGPGLAVYEQYF. The DNA is as follows: TGTGCCAGCAGTGGACCGGGACTAGCGGTATACGAGCAGTACTTC.